This entry is about one TCR beta chain. Antigen unknown. In TCRdb, the RT-PCR reads were re-called with MiXCR into one record per CDR3 protein. The table includes hundreds of thousands of distinct CDR3 sequences, about 11% detected once. This record belongs to a study of response to subunit inactivated influenza vaccine. Study conclusions and caveats: Few new T cells, the authors suggested, are recruited by each seasonal influenza vaccination.

The V gene's germline CDR1 is SGHAT and CDR2 FQDESV (reference sequence). There are 18 residues in the CDR3. Losses at the gene ends were 2 bases for V and 3 bases for J; bases not matched to a gene: 10. The same specimen was also included in a second study, on T cells expressing NK-cell markers. That source adds: For TCR beta, cDNA was produced by 5'RACE template switching with UMIs. Eight donors were sequenced, seven testing HCMV-seropositive and one testing seronegative. For 6 or 7 donors, the dominant NKG2C+ clonotypes made up about 1.0-7.5% of their CD8+ T cells.

The chain combines TRBV11-1 with TRBJ2-1, with TRBD2 matching 10 bases. The receptor was isolated from a man aged 50-60 years who received an inactivated influenza vaccine. Sequences were derived from PBMCs from blood, sampled on the day of vaccination. The CDR3 sequence: CASSLTSGGAYVYNEQFF. In DNA, the CDR3 is TGTGCCAGCAGCTTAACCAGCGGGGGGGCTTATGTCTACAATGAGCAGTTCTTC.